The clone carrying this T cell receptor beta chain was seen many times. Its antigen is not identified. TCRdb itself ran the reads through MiXCR, one entry per CDR3 protein. The repertoire includes more than 75,000 distinct CDR3 sequences, 3.7% of them detected once, and roughly 4.4% sits in the top ten. CDR3 length equals 12 residues. From germline, CDR1 is KGHSH and CDR2 LQKENI. The V and J ends lost 0 bases and 7 bases respectively, with 4 bases between them. The data were taken from a study of T cell repertoires in cytomegalovirus infection. Study-level information: Both a matching HLA type and CMV infection were indicated by public TCR beta signatures.

Study results and limitations: HLA-C-restricted CMV clonotypes gave the most frequent clonotype in two of eight donors. Based on cumulative public TCR beta family frequency, carriers of CMV plus the relevant HLA were identified.

This clonotype was sampled from a human donor in good health (CMV status not recorded). Some clones in this sample may be carry-over from other donors' samples. Specimen: PBMCs. The chain couples TRBV18 to TRBJ2-1; D remains ambiguous. The CDR3 bases are TGTGCCAGCTCACCACCCGGGAATGAGCAGTTCTTC. Protein product: CASSPPGNEQFF. Variable domain in full (rest from reference TRBV18 and TRBJ2-1): NAGVMQNPRHLVRRRGQEARLRCSPMKGHSHVYWYRQLPEEGLKFMVYLQKENIIDESGMPKERFSAEFPKEGPSILRIQQVVRGDSAAYFCASSPPGNEQFFGPGTRLTVL.